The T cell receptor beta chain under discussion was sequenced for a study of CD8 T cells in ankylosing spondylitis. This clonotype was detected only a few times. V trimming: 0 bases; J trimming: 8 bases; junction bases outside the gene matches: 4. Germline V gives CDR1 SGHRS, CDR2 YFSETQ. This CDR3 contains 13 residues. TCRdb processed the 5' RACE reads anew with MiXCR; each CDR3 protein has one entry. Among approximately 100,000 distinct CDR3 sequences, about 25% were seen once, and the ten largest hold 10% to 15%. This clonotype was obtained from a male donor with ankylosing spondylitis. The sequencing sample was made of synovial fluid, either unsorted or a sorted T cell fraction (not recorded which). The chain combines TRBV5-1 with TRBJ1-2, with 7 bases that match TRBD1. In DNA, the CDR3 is TGCGCCAGCAGCTTGGACAGGGGAGGAGGCTACACCTTC. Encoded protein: CASSLDRGGGYTF.